Each of the 18 T cell receptor beta chains below was sequenced from the same sample in a study of T cells in Graves' hyperthyroidism and ophthalmopathy. There were TCR beta CDR3 regions amplified from RNA transcripts. When the TCR CDR3 underwent first-round RT-PCR, the HTBI primer set was used. MiXCR was run by TCRdb on the multiplex PCR reads, yielding one entry per CDR3 protein. Of about 610,000 distinct CDR3 sequences in the sample, 14% to 15% were seen once. The sequenced sample was blood. Every receptor here comes from a woman between 35 and 50 years old with Graves' ophthalmopathy.

This clonotype was detected only a few times. This may be a read error: a much more frequent sequence differs by one nucleotide. This chain uses TRBV7-2 with TRBJ1-1; D unresolved. Looked up from germline, CDR1 is SGHTA and CDR2 is FQGNSA. There are 15 residues in the CDR3. The CDR3 is CASSLGRALNTEALF. The DNA for the CDR3 is TGTGCCAGCAGCTTAGGTAGGGCCTTGAACACTGAAGCTCTCTTT.

This clonotype was seen repeatedly, ten times or more. The V call is TRBV9, the J call TRBJ2-7; 15 bases fit TRBD2. V shed 4 bases and J 5 bases; nucleotides not matched to a gene: 4. The CDR3 has 15 residues. Per germline, CDR1 SGDLS and CDR2 YYNGEE. The CDR3 region has the DNA TGTGCCAGCAGCCCGGGGACTAGCGGGAGGCACGAGCAGTACTTC. This codes for CASSPGTSGRHEQYF.

This clonotype was seen repeatedly, ten times or more. This chain uses TRBV6-5 with TRBJ1-2; no definite D call. V was trimmed by 0 bases and J by 7 bases, leaving 15 bases between them. Germline V gene data show CDR1 as MNHEY and CDR2 as SVGAGI. The CDR3 runs to 15 residues. The chain's CDR3 is CASSYSPITPSGYTF. Written as DNA, the CDR3 is TGTGCCAGCAGTTACTCGCCGATAACCCCCTCTGGCTACACCTTC.

The V call is TRBV20-1, the J call TRBJ1-1; 12 positions match TRBD1. Trimming removed 6 bases from V and 7 bases from J; junction bases left unmatched: 12. There are 15 residues in the CDR3. The germline V gene has CDR1 DFQATT and CDR2 SNEGSKA (reference sequence). CDR3 in amino acids: CSALSGTGGRYEAFF. In nucleotides, the CDR3 is TGCAGTGCCCTTTCTGGGACAGGGGGCCGCTATGAAGCTTTCTTT.

This clonotype was recorded many times. This chain joins TRBV28 and TRBJ1-1; weak D call: TRBD1 (5 bases). This CDR3 spans 12 amino acids. Looked up from germline, CDR1 is MDHEN and CDR2 is SYDVKM. V lost 11 bases and J lost 7, with 17 bases in between. In nucleotides, the CDR3 is TGTGCCGCCCGAGAGGTGGGGGGTGAAGCTTTCTTT. Translating gives CAAREVGGEAFF. The full variable domain, its missing parts supplied by reference TRBV28 and TRBJ1-1, is DVKVTQSSRYLVKRTGEKVFLECVQDMDHENMFWYRQDPGLGLRLIYFSYDVKMKEKGDIPEGYSVSREKKERFSLILESASTNQTSMYLCAAREVGGEAFFGQGTRLTVV.

This clonotype was found many times. The CDR3 DNA is TGTGCCAGCAGTTTATCACAGGGATTGGGCCTGGGAAGGACCCAGTACTTC. Its protein is CASSLSQGLGLGRTQYF. J is TRBJ2-5 and V is TRBV27, with a weak D call TRBD1 (6 bases). CDR1 MNHEY and CDR2 SMNVEV come from the germline V gene (reference sequence). V was shortened by 0 bases and J by 7 bases, with 21 bases between the two germline ends. The CDR3 sequence is 17 residues long.

This clonotype appeared many times. This chain uses TRBV12-3 or TRBV12-4 with TRBJ2-7; perhaps TRBD2 as D (5 bases). This CDR3 is built from 15 residues. V was shortened by 3 bases and J by 7 bases, with 19 bases between the two germline ends. CDR3 nucleotide sequence: TGTGCCAGCAGTTTTCGGAAAGGGCGTGGGGAGGAGCAGTACTTC. Encoded protein: CASSFRKGRGEEQYF.

The rearrangement links TRBV2 to TRBJ1-1, with D maybe TRBD1 (5 bases). The CDR3 has 14 amino acids. Germline CDR1 and CDR2: SNHLY and FYNNEI. Trimming took off 10 bases at V and 3 bases at J, with 18 bases between the two ends. The CDR3 loop is CATRDGLFDTEAFF. CDR3 DNA: TGTGCCACCCGGGACGGCCTTTTCGACACTGAAGCTTTCTTT.

The rearrangement links TRBV12-3 or TRBV12-4 to TRBJ1-5, with TRBD1 matching over 8 bases. With 3 bases clipped from V and 4 bases from J, the junction kept 5 bases outside the gene matches. This CDR3 has 15 residues. Here the CDR3 DNA reads TGTGCCAGCAGTTTTGGGGACAGGCGTAATCAGCCCCAGCATTTT. This codes for CASSFGDRRNQPQHF.

This clonotype was detected many times. This chain connects TRBV28 to TRBJ2-5; tentative D call: TRBD1 (6 bases). Germline assignment: CDR1 MDHEN and CDR2 SYDVKM. Trimming left V 4 bases short and J 0 bases short, with 12 bases between. The CDR3 contains 15 residues. CDR3 nucleotide sequence: TGTGCCAGCAGTTCCCGACAGGTTCACCAAGAGACCCAGTACTTC. Its translation: CASSSRQVHQETQYF.

This clonotype was seen ten or more times. The chain joins TRBV19 to TRBJ1-1; D gene uncertain. The CDR3 sequence is 13 residues long. CDR1 and CDR2 from the germline V gene are LNHDA and SQIVND (reference sequence). Trimming took 6 bases from V and 5 from J, leaving 13 bases between them. CDR3 DNA sequence: TGTGCCAGTAGGTCGTCGGAATTGACTGAAGCTTTCTTT. Translation gives CASRSSELTEAFF.

This clonotype was detected ten times or more. V and J are TRBV2 and TRBJ1-1; a weak D match, TRBD1 (5 bases). V shed 8 bases and J shed 10 bases, with 14 bases lying between them. The CDR3 totals 11 residues. In germline, CDR1 is SNHLY, CDR2 FYNNEI. CDR3 in amino acids: CASGNRMVAFF. As DNA, the CDR3 is TGTGCCAGCGGTAACAGGATGGTAGCTTTCTTT. Filled out from reference TRBV2 and TRBJ1-1, the complete variable domain reads EPEVTQTPSHQVTQMGQEVILRCVPISNHLYFYWYRQILGQKVEFLVSFYNNEISEKSEIFDDQFSVERPDGSNFTLKIRSTKLEDSAMYFCASGNRMVAFFGQGTRLTVV.

This chain joins TRBV12-3 or TRBV12-4 and TRBJ1-2, with TRBD1 as a possible D gene (5 bases). The CDR3 spans 14 residues. Trimming shortened V by 3 bases and J by 2 bases, and 10 bases separated the two germline ends. CDR3: CASSLRAGNYGYTF. The CDR3 DNA reads TGTGCCAGCAGTTTGCGGGCAGGGAACTATGGCTACACCTTC.

This clonotype came up many times. The V call is TRBV6-2 or TRBV6-3, the J call TRBJ1-2; D unclear. Trimming left V 0 bases short and J 6 bases short, with 23 bases between. Germline values: CDR1 MNHEY, CDR2 SVGEGT. The CDR3 consists of 18 residues. The CDR3 bases are TGTGCCAGCAGTTACTCCCCTGGAGTCAGCTACTTCCCCCATGGCTACACCTTC. Translation: CASSYSPGVSYFPHGYTF.

The table lists this clonotype with many counts. The chain uses TRBV29-1 and TRBJ2-1; D perhaps matches TRBD1 (6 bases). The germline V gene has CDR1 SQVTM and CDR2 ANQGSEA. The CDR3 sequence is 13 residues long. The V end lost 3 bases, the J end lost 7 bases, and 13 bases lay between the germline ends. CDR3 sequence: CSVDRGLMNEQFF. The CDR3 DNA reads as TGCAGCGTTGACAGGGGCTTAATGAATGAGCAGTTCTTC.

V is TRBV19 and J is TRBJ1-1, with D tentatively TRBD1 (6 bases). This CDR3 is built from 13 residues. With 7 bases removed from V and 1 base from J, the gap between germline ends came to 10 bases. The germline V gene encodes CDR1 LNHDA and CDR2 SQIVND (reference sequence). CDR3 DNA: TGTGCCAGTAAGGGCAGGGGGAACACTGAAGCTTTCTTT. This sequence encodes CASKGRGNTEAFF.

At least ten counts were recorded for this clonotype. V is TRBV6-2 or TRBV6-3 and J is TRBJ2-5, with TRBD1 matching 8 bases. CDR1 and CDR2 (germline): MNHEY, SVGEGT. The CDR3 consists of 14 residues. Trimming took 2 bases from V and 7 from J; bases not matched to a gene: 6. Written as DNA, the CDR3 is TGTGCCAGCAGTTACCCTGGGACAGGCCCGACCCAGTACTTC. It codes for CASSYPGTGPTQYF.

To note about this clonotype: A much larger clone lies a single base off, so this may be a read error. The chain links TRBV11-3 to TRBJ1-1, with unresolved D. Germline V gene data show CDR1 as SGHNT and CDR2 as YENEEA. This CDR3 has 13 residues. Trimming took 6 bases from V and 1 from J, leaving 9 bases between them. The CDR3 region has the DNA TGTGCCAGCAGAGAGAGGGAGAACACTGAAGCTTTCTTT. Its translation: CASRERENTEAFF.